The 15 T cell receptor beta chains presented below share a single source sample, sequenced in a study of Ad26.COV2.S vaccination and SARS-CoV-2 variants. The sample's treatment: 15 to 20 received Ad26.COV2.S at low or high dose, single or two shots; about 5 received placebo; per-sample allocation not given. Day 63 following the first vaccine or placebo injection was when the samples were taken. Method: immunoSEQ multiplex PCR; TCRdb's copy keeps in-frame clones and lacks some. The data contain about 400,000 clones, over 75% of them seen just once; the ten biggest clones take up about 2%. Sequences were derived from peripheral blood, sampled in a trial of Ad26.COV2.S vaccine versus placebo. Receptors were obtained from a person aged 18-60 years who received the Ad26.COV2.S COVID-19 vaccine or a placebo.

The chain links TRBV11-3 to TRBJ1-4; a possible D gene is TRBD1 (6 bases). Germline CDR1 and CDR2: SGHNT and YENEEA. V lost 4 bases and J 3 bases, leaving 9 bases between the germline ends. The CDR3 length is 14 residues. The CDR3 region is CASSSQGANEKLFF. The DNA for the CDR3 is TGTGCCAGCAGCTCACAGGGAGCTAATGAAAAACTGTTTTTT.

The chain combines TRBV18 with TRBJ1-1, with 7 bases identical to TRBD1. CDR3 size: 15 residues. With V trimmed by 3 bases and J by 0 bases, 4 bases remained unmatched. Germline V gene lookup returns CDR1 KGHSH and CDR2 LQKENI. Here the CDR3 reads CASSPAGQLNTEAFF. CDR3 nucleotide sequence: TGTGCCAGCTCACCTGCGGGACAGCTGAACACTGAAGCTTTCTTT.

The genes are TRBV7-3 and TRBJ2-7; D assignment may be TRBD1 or TRBD2 (5 bases each). Trimming took 5 bases from V and 6 from J, leaving 23 bases between them. This CDR3 spans 16 amino acids. CDR1 and CDR2 (germline): SGHTA, FQGTGA. CDR3 DNA sequence: TGTGCCAGCAGCGAAGACTACGGGACCTTAGGGACCGAGCAGTACTTC. It encodes CASSEDYGTLGTEQYF.

The chain uses TRBV6-5 and TRBJ2-5; D is perhaps TRBD1 (5 bases). This CDR3 contains 14 residues. Germline V gene data show CDR1 as MNHEY and CDR2 as SVGAGI. Trimming took off 2 bases at V and 4 bases at J, with 11 bases between the two ends. The CDR3, as DNA: TGTGCCAGCAGTTACCCACAGGTACGAGAGACCCAGTACTTC. Translation gives CASSYPQVRETQYF.

Only one count was recorded for this clone. V gene TRBV5-4 combines with J gene TRBJ2-3; the D gene could be TRBD1 or TRBD2 (6 bases each). The CDR3 has 15 residues. The V end was cut by 6 bases, the J end by 4 bases, with 18 bases between. Per germline, CDR1 SGHNT and CDR2 YYREEE (reference sequence). This chain's CDR3 is CASNDRGEGADTQYF. CDR3 coding DNA: TGTGCCAGCAATGATAGGGGGGAAGGTGCAGATACGCAGTATTTT.

V is TRBV6-5 and J is TRBJ1-1; TRBD1 is a possible D gene (6 bases). Germline CDR1 reads MNHEY; CDR2 reads SVGAGI. The V end lost 6 bases, the J end lost 6 bases, and 17 bases lay between the germline ends. CDR3 length: 14 amino acids. CDR3 coding DNA: TGTGCCAGCAGACTACAGGGTACGAGGGCTGAAGCTTTCTTT. Residues: CASRLQGTRAEAFF.

The rearrangement joins TRBV19 to TRBJ1-1; D perhaps matches TRBD1 (5 bases). The CDR3 loop spans 17 amino acids. In germline, CDR1 is LNHDA, CDR2 SQIVND (reference sequence). The germline V and J ends were trimmed by 7 bases and 0 bases, with 21 bases remaining between them. The CDR3 here is CASTIGVGRVVNTEAFF. The CDR3 bases are TGTGCCAGTACAATCGGTGTGGGCAGGGTCGTGAACACTGAAGCTTTCTTT.

The chain employs TRBV3-1 (or the pseudogene TRBV3-2) and TRBJ2-5; no firm D call. The CDR3 covers 14 residues. Germline assignment: CDR1 LGHDT and CDR2 YNNKEL (reference sequence). The germline V and J ends were trimmed by 4 bases and 5 bases, with 14 bases remaining between them. CDR3 sequence reads: CASSRGEAGETQYF. The CDR3 bases are TGTGCCAGCAGCCGAGGAGAGGCCGGGGAGACCCAGTACTTC.

The chain recombines TRBV12-3 or TRBV12-4 with TRBJ1-1; D not certain. The CDR3 sequence is 13 residues long. V lost 6 bases to trimming and J lost 4 bases, with 12 bases between them. CDR3 sequence: CASSSESGTEAFF. CDR3 bases: TGTGCCAGCAGCTCGGAATCTGGCACTGAAGCTTTCTTT.

V is TRBV19 and J is TRBJ1-2, with TRBD1 identical over 8 bases. Unmatched junction bases numbered 8, after V lost 6 bases and J lost 8 bases. CDR3 size: 13 residues. Germline loops: CDR1 LNHDA, CDR2 SQIVND (reference sequence). CDR3 sequence reads: CASRTGERSGYTF. In nucleotides, the CDR3 is TGTGCCAGTAGGACAGGGGAACGGTCGGGCTACACCTTC. Full variable domain (rest looked up from reference TRBV19 and TRBJ1-2): DGGITQSPKYLFRKEGQNVTLSCEQNLNHDAMYWYRQDPGQGLRLIYYSQIVNDFQKGDIAEGYSVSREKKESFPLTVTSAQKNPTAFYLCASRTGERSGYTFGSGTRLTVV.

This sequence joins TRBV11-2 and TRBJ2-5; 8 nucleotides align to TRBD1. Looked up from germline, CDR1 is SGHAT and CDR2 is FQNNGV. V lost 5 bases and J lost 10; bases outside the gene matches: 9. The CDR3 length is 13 residues. CDR3 DNA sequence: TGTGCCAGCAGCCCAACGAACAGGGGGGACCAGTACTTC. It is translated as CASSPTNRGDQYF.

DNA for the CDR3: TGTGCCAGTAGTCCCTCTGGTCCCGGGGAGCTGTTTTTT. It codes for CASSPSGPGELFF. The chain carries TRBV19 and TRBJ2-2; D is unclear. Trimming left V 5 bases short and J 6 bases short, with 10 bases between. Per the germline V gene, CDR1 is LNHDA and CDR2 is SQIVND (reference sequence). The CDR3 consists of 13 residues.

This chain joins TRBV19 and TRBJ2-2, with D unclear. The CDR3 runs 13 residues. Trimming stripped 5 bases from V and 9 bases from J, with 13 bases between. The germline CDR1 and CDR2 sequences are LNHDA and SQIVND (reference sequence). This CDR3 is CASSQAVDRELFF. The DNA of the CDR3 is TGTGCCAGTAGTCAAGCTGTGGACCGGGAGCTGTTTTTT.

The genes are TRBV28 and TRBJ2-7; 7 nucleotides agree with TRBD1. There are 17 residues in the CDR3. After removal of 1 base from V and 3 bases from J, the junction contained 12 bases not matched to a gene. Per the germline V gene, CDR1 is MDHEN and CDR2 is SYDVKM. The CDR3 here is CASSLSSLTGRRYEQYF. The CDR3 bases are TGTGCCAGCAGTTTATCTTCCTTGACAGGGCGGCGCTACGAGCAGTACTTC.

The chain employs TRBV7-2 and TRBJ1-1; a possible D gene is TRBD1 (6 bases). The CDR3 is made up of 15 amino acids. The germline gives CDR1 SGHTA, CDR2 FQGNSA. Trimming removed 5 bases at V and 8 bases at J, with 21 bases between. The DNA of the CDR3 is TGTGCCAGCAGCCTCCTAACGGGCCCAGGGGCGGAAGCTTTCTTT. Protein: CASSLLTGPGAEAFF.